This TCR beta chain was recorded in a study of cytomegalovirus exposure and HLA in healthy donors. PCR primers comprised 60 Vbeta and 13 Jbeta primers. Assay used: immunoSEQ multiplex PCR; TCRdb lists only in-frame clones, some missing. The data show some 130,000 clones, and the top ten clones hold over 1.5%. This CDR3 has 14 amino acids. Germline CDR1 is LNHDA and CDR2 is SQIVND (reference sequence). The V gene lost 2 bases and the J gene lost 3 bases, with 11 bases spanning the gap. A note on this clone: Its antigen is still unknown.

Study outcomes and limitations: Most TCRs appeared rarely, but some public TCRs recurred in many donors.

This receptor was obtained from a woman aged 40 to 50 in good health and CMV-seropositive. Sequencing was carried out using PBMCs. The chain combines TRBV19 with TRBJ2-7; D is uncertain. The CDR3 DNA reads TGTGCCAGTAGTATAAGTCGAGGTGTCTACGAGCAGTACTTC. Protein sequence: CASSISRGVYEQYF.